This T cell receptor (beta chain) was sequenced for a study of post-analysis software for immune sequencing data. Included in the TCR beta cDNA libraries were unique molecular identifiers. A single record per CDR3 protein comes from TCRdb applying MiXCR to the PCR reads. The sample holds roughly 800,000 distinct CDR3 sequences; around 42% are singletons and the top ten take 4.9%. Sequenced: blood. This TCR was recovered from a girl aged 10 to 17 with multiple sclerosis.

The CDR3 nucleotides read TGCGCCAGCAGCTTGGGGCGGGCCAACCCCACAGATACGCAGTATTTT. Its protein is CASSLGRANPTDTQYF. This rearrangement joins TRBV5-1 to TRBJ2-3; D may be TRBD2 (5 bases). Trimming left V 0 bases short and J 2 bases short, with 13 bases between. The CDR3 loop spans 16 amino acids. Germline V CDR1 and CDR2: SGHRS, YFSETQ. The whole variable domain, remainder taken from reference TRBV5-1 and TRBJ2-3, is KAGVTQTPRYLIKTRGQQVTLSCSPISGHRSVSWYQQTPGQGLQFLFEYFSETQRNKGNFPGRFSGRQFSNSRSEMNVSTLELGDSALYLCASSLGRANPTDTQYFGPGTRLTVL.